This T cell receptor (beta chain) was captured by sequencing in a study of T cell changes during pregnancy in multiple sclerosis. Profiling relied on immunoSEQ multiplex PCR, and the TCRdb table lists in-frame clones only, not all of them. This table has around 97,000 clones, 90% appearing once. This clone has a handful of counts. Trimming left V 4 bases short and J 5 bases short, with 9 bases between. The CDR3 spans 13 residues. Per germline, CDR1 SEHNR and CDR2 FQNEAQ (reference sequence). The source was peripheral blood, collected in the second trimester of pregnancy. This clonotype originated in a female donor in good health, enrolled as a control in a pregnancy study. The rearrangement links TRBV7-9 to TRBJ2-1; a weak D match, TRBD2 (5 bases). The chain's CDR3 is CASSSSRNNEQFF. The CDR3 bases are TGTGCCAGCAGCTCTAGCCGCAACAATGAGCAGTTCTTC.